Listed below are T cell receptor beta chains from one sample, sequenced in a study of blood T cells in healthy people across ages. Using its own MiXCR run on the 5' RACE reads, TCRdb lists one record per CDR3 protein. Here the sample spans hundreds of thousands of distinct CDR3 sequences, less than 35% being singletons. Sequenced material: blood. The source of these receptors is a woman of 80 years or more in good health. The CDR3 runs from the conserved cysteine through the conserved F or W. The D gene is left open where the match is weak. Rows may omit the clone size; those that give it use once, few, many or a size class.

clone_size: -; j_call: TRBJ2-3; d_call: -; v_call: TRBV4-3; cdr3_aa: CASSQGRAFTDTQYF; cdr3_nt: TGCGCCAGCAGCCAAGGCAGGGCCTTCACAGATACGCAGTATTTT
clone_size: many; j_call: TRBJ1-2; d_call: -; v_call: TRBV20-1; cdr3_aa: CSARAGTYGYTF; cdr3_nt: TGCAGTGCTAGGGCCGGGACTTATGGCTACACCTTC
clone_size: -; j_call: TRBJ2-1; d_call: TRBD1; v_call: TRBV5-4; cdr3_aa: CASSSSGQAYNEQFF; cdr3_nt: TGTGCCAGCAGCTCCTCGGGACAGGCTTACAATGAGCAGTTCTTC
clone_size: many; j_call: TRBJ2-3; d_call: TRBD2; v_call: TRBV7-2; cdr3_aa: CAAGLGLATDTQYF; cdr3_nt: TGTGCCGCCGGCCTCGGACTAGCGACAGATACGCAGTATTTT
clone_size: -; j_call: TRBJ2-2; d_call: -; v_call: TRBV6-2/TRBV6-3; cdr3_aa: CASSGHGRGATGELFF; cdr3_nt: TGTGCCAGCAGTGGACACGGCAGGGGCGCCACCGGGGAGCTGTTTTTT
clone_size: many; j_call: TRBJ1-5; d_call: -; v_call: TRBV7-2; cdr3_aa: CASSPTPRRGIYSNQPQHF; cdr3_nt: TGTGCCAGCAGCCCCACGCCGCGGCGCGGCATCTATAGCAATCAGCCCCAGCATTTT
clone_size: many; j_call: TRBJ1-1; d_call: -; v_call: TRBV3-1; cdr3_aa: CASSPQMGSKTEAFF; cdr3_nt: TGTGCCAGCAGCCCGCAGATGGGATCAAAAACTGAAGCTTTCTTT
clone_size: few; j_call: TRBJ2-6; d_call: -; v_call: TRBV18; cdr3_aa: CASSPRISGGANVLTF; cdr3_nt: TGTGCCAGCTCACCACGAATTTCGGGCGGGGCCAACGTCCTGACTTTC
clone_size: many; j_call: TRBJ2-7; d_call: TRBD1; v_call: TRBV7-9; cdr3_aa: CASRPDRGPRQYEQYF; cdr3_nt: TGTGCCAGCAGACCGGACAGGGGTCCACGACAATACGAGCAGTACTTC
clone_size: once; j_call: TRBJ1-2; d_call: TRBD1; v_call: TRBV6-5; cdr3_aa: CTNRQRGQGLNCGYTF; cdr3_nt: TGTACCAACAGGCAACGGGGACAGGGCCTAAACTGTGGCTACACCTTC
clone_size: many; j_call: TRBJ2-1; d_call: TRBD1; v_call: TRBV15; cdr3_aa: CATSRVDRDLYEQFF; cdr3_nt: TGTGCCACCAGCAGGGTGGACAGGGACCTCTATGAGCAGTTCTTC
clone_size: many; j_call: TRBJ1-1; d_call: -; v_call: TRBV11-3; cdr3_aa: CASSLRFESLSEAFF; cdr3_nt: TGTGCCAGCAGTCTTCGGTTCGAGAGTTTATCTGAAGCTTTCTTT
clone_size: many; j_call: TRBJ2-7; d_call: -; v_call: TRBV25-1; cdr3_aa: CASSGTSGKGYEQYF; cdr3_nt: TGTGCCAGCAGTGGGACTTCGGGGAAGGGATACGAGCAGTACTTC
clone_size: many; j_call: TRBJ1-4; d_call: -; v_call: TRBV7-2; cdr3_aa: CASSLVAGSEKLFF; cdr3_nt: TGTGCCAGCAGCTTAGTGGCAGGTTCAGAAAAACTGTTTTTT
clone_size: -; j_call: TRBJ2-5; d_call: -; v_call: TRBV7-2; cdr3_aa: CASSLGWVRQETQYF; cdr3_nt: TGTGCCAGCAGCTTAGGATGGGTCCGTCAAGAGACCCAGTACTTC
clone_size: -; j_call: TRBJ2-7; d_call: TRBD2; v_call: TRBV5-6; cdr3_aa: CASSYSTSGVYEQYF; cdr3_nt: TGTGCCAGCAGCTACTCGACTAGCGGGGTGTACGAGCAGTACTTC
clone_size: few; j_call: TRBJ1-1; d_call: TRBD1; v_call: TRBV6-2/TRBV6-3; cdr3_aa: CASSFQGASTEAFF; cdr3_nt: TGTGCCAGCAGTTTCCAGGGGGCGAGCACTGAAGCTTTCTTT
clone_size: many; j_call: TRBJ1-2; d_call: -; v_call: TRBV2; cdr3_aa: CASSVTQVNQPYGYTF; cdr3_nt: TGTGCCAGCAGTGTGACCCAAGTGAACCAGCCCTATGGCTACACCTTC
clone_size: few; j_call: TRBJ2-1; d_call: TRBD1; v_call: TRBV27; cdr3_aa: CASRAGTDFYNEQFF; cdr3_nt: TGTGCCAGCAGAGCCGGGACAGACTTCTACAATGAGCAGTTCTTC
clone_size: few; j_call: TRBJ1-6; d_call: TRBD1; v_call: TRBV11-2; cdr3_aa: CASSLGTGQWNSPLHF; cdr3_nt: TGTGCCAGCAGCTTGGGTACGGGACAGTGGAATTCACCCCTCCACTTT
clone_size: many; j_call: TRBJ2-3; d_call: -; v_call: TRBV7-2; cdr3_aa: CASSLGTPNTDTQYF; cdr3_nt: TGTGCCAGCAGCTTAGGAACGCCCAACACAGATACGCAGTATTTT
clone_size: few; j_call: TRBJ1-4; d_call: -; v_call: TRBV27; cdr3_aa: CASSLLGQGEKLFF; cdr3_nt: TGTGCCAGCAGTTTGTTAGGACAAGGAGAAAAACTGTTTTTT
clone_size: many; j_call: TRBJ1-2; d_call: TRBD1; v_call: TRBV7-9; cdr3_aa: CASSPGGTQAGYGYTF; cdr3_nt: TGTGCCAGCAGCCCAGGGGGGACCCAGGCAGGGTATGGCTACACCTTC
clone_size: many; j_call: TRBJ1-1; d_call: -; v_call: TRBV11-1; cdr3_aa: CASKKASEAFF; cdr3_nt: TGTGCCAGCAAAAAGGCCTCTGAAGCTTTCTTT
clone_size: many; j_call: TRBJ2-5; d_call: -; v_call: TRBV6-2/TRBV6-3; cdr3_aa: CASSYSPRRAGPWETQYF; cdr3_nt: TGTGCCAGCAGTTACTCCCCGCGTAGGGCGGGGCCGTGGGAGACCCAGTACTTC
clone_size: -; j_call: TRBJ2-1; d_call: -; v_call: TRBV9; cdr3_aa: CASSVGGEVGNEQFF; cdr3_nt: TGTGCCAGCAGCGTGGGCGGTGAGGTCGGGAATGAGCAGTTCTTC
clone_size: -; j_call: TRBJ2-7; d_call: -; v_call: TRBV7-8; cdr3_aa: CASSSPDLGRYEQYF; cdr3_nt: TGTGCCAGCAGCTCTCCAGACCTGGGGCGCTACGAGCAGTACTTC
clone_size: many; j_call: TRBJ2-3; d_call: TRBD1; v_call: TRBV5-1; cdr3_aa: CASSLEGGSSGTDTQYF; cdr3_nt: TGCGCCAGCAGCTTAGAAGGGGGCTCCTCGGGCACAGATACGCAGTATTTT
clone_size: many; j_call: TRBJ2-1; d_call: -; v_call: TRBV20-1; cdr3_aa: CSAVVRGRDNEQFF; cdr3_nt: TGCAGTGCCGTGGTCAGGGGTAGGGACAATGAGCAGTTCTTC
clone_size: many; j_call: TRBJ2-3; d_call: -; v_call: TRBV6-1; cdr3_aa: CASQLGQSSTDTQYF; cdr3_nt: TGTGCCAGTCAACTCGGGCAGTCTAGCACAGATACGCAGTATTTT
clone_size: -; j_call: TRBJ2-2; d_call: TRBD2; v_call: TRBV6-1; cdr3_aa: CASRAGLAGTGELFF; cdr3_nt: TGTGCCAGCAGGGCGGGACTAGCGGGCACCGGGGAGCTGTTTTTT
clone_size: -; j_call: TRBJ2-5; d_call: -; v_call: TRBV18; cdr3_aa: CASSPGLRTQETQYF; cdr3_nt: TGTGCCAGCTCACCGGGTCTTCGGACCCAAGAGACCCAGTACTTC
clone_size: many; j_call: TRBJ2-5; d_call: TRBD1; v_call: TRBV7-7; cdr3_aa: CASSLPGQGWETQYF; cdr3_nt: TGTGCTAGCAGCTTACCGGGACAGGGTTGGGAGACCCAGTACTTC
clone_size: few; j_call: TRBJ2-1; d_call: TRBD2; v_call: TRBV6-6; cdr3_aa: CASSAREGRWYEQFF; cdr3_nt: TGTGCCAGCAGTGCACGGGAGGGCCGGTGGTATGAGCAGTTCTTC
clone_size: few; j_call: TRBJ1-1; d_call: -; v_call: TRBV7-2; cdr3_aa: CASSPGAPLLLNTEAFF; cdr3_nt: TGTGCCAGCAGCCCGGGGGCGCCGCTTTTGCTGAACACTGAAGCTTTCTTT
clone_size: many; j_call: TRBJ2-1; d_call: -; v_call: TRBV4-2; cdr3_aa: CASSQDEGNYNEQFF; cdr3_nt: TGTGCCAGCAGCCAAGACGAGGGCAACTACAATGAGCAGTTCTTC
clone_size: few; j_call: TRBJ2-7; d_call: -; v_call: TRBV20-1; cdr3_aa: CRARDPYEQYF; cdr3_nt: TGCAGGGCTAGAGATCCCTACGAGCAGTACTTC
clone_size: -; j_call: TRBJ1-5; d_call: -; v_call: TRBV6-6; cdr3_aa: CASSYYGQNNQPQHF; cdr3_nt: TGTGCCAGCAGTTACTACGGGCAGAACAATCAGCCCCAGCATTTT
clone_size: few; j_call: TRBJ2-3; d_call: -; v_call: TRBV6-6; cdr3_aa: CASRPERRKGADTQYF; cdr3_nt: TGTGCCAGCAGGCCCGAAAGGCGGAAAGGGGCAGATACGCAGTATTTT
clone_size: many; j_call: TRBJ2-1; d_call: TRBD2; v_call: TRBV7-2; cdr3_aa: CASSLSSTSGGFYNEQFF; cdr3_nt: TGTGCCAGCAGCTTGAGCTCGACTAGCGGGGGATTCTACAATGAGCAGTTCTTC
clone_size: -; j_call: TRBJ1-6; d_call: -; v_call: TRBV18; cdr3_aa: CASSPSKGGSPLHF; cdr3_nt: TGTGCCAGCTCACCAAGCAAGGGGGGTTCACCCCTCCACTTT
clone_size: few; j_call: TRBJ1-6; d_call: TRBD1; v_call: TRBV5-6; cdr3_aa: CASSMPGQAYNSPLHF; cdr3_nt: TGTGCCAGCAGCATGCCGGGACAGGCCTATAATTCACCCCTCCACTTT
clone_size: -; j_call: TRBJ2-7; d_call: -; v_call: TRBV19; cdr3_aa: CASSLLTGGKNVQYF; cdr3_nt: TGTGCCAGTAGCCTCCTGACAGGAGGCAAAAACGTTCAGTACTTC
clone_size: many; j_call: TRBJ1-2; d_call: -; v_call: TRBV6-5; cdr3_aa: CASRLGYVDGYTF; cdr3_nt: TGTGCCAGCAGGCTGGGCTACGTCGATGGCTACACCTTC
clone_size: many; j_call: TRBJ1-5; d_call: -; v_call: TRBV7-2; cdr3_aa: CASSLEVNQPQHF; cdr3_nt: TGTGCCAGCAGCTTAGAGGTAAATCAGCCCCAGCATTTT
clone_size: -; j_call: TRBJ2-1; d_call: -; v_call: TRBV11-2; cdr3_aa: CASSLVFRGEQFF; cdr3_nt: TGTGCCAGCAGCTTAGTTTTTAGGGGTGAGCAGTTCTTC
clone_size: -; j_call: TRBJ2-7; d_call: TRBD1; v_call: TRBV29-1; cdr3_aa: CSVTGAEQYF; cdr3_nt: TGCAGCGTTACAGGGGCCGAGCAGTACTTC
clone_size: many; j_call: TRBJ2-1; d_call: -; v_call: TRBV5-1; cdr3_aa: CASSLIPGTEYNEQFF; cdr3_nt: TGCGCCAGCAGCTTGATACCCGGGACGGAGTACAATGAGCAGTTCTTC
clone_size: few; j_call: TRBJ2-5; d_call: TRBD1; v_call: TRBV7-2; cdr3_aa: CASNLDRDKETQYF; cdr3_nt: TGTGCCAGCAACTTAGACAGGGACAAAGAGACCCAGTACTTC
clone_size: few; j_call: TRBJ2-5; d_call: TRBD2; v_call: TRBV11-3; cdr3_aa: CASSLGLAGGGETQYF; cdr3_nt: TGTGCCAGCAGCCTTGGACTAGCGGGGGGAGGGGAGACCCAGTACTTC
clone_size: -; j_call: TRBJ2-3; d_call: -; v_call: TRBV24-1; cdr3_aa: CATSPRDTSTDTQYF; cdr3_nt: TGTGCCACCAGCCCCCGGGACACCAGCACAGATACGCAGTATTTT